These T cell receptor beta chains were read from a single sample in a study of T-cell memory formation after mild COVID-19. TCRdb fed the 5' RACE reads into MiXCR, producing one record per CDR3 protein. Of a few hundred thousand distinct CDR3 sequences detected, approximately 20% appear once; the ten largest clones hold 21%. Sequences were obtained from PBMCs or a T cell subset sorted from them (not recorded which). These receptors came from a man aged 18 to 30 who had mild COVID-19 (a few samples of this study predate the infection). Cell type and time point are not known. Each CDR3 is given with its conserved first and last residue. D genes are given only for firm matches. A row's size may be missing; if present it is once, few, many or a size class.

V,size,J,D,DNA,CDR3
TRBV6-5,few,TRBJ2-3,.,TGTGCCAGCAGTTACTTAGCGGCGGCAGATACGCAGTATTTT,CASSYLAAADTQYF
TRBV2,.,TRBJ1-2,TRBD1,TGTGCCAGCAGCCTCCGGGACAGGAGAACTCCTGGCTACACCTTC,CASSLRDRRTPGYTF
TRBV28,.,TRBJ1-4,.,TGTGCCAGCAGTGTTAATGAAAAACTGTTTTTT,CASSVNEKLFF
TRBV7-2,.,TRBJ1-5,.,TGTGCCAGCAGCTTAGTCGGGGGAGGCTCCAATCAGCCCCAGCATTTT,CASSLVGGGSNQPQHF
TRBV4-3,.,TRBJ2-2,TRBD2,TGCGCCAGCAGCCAACTTGCGGGGGGCAACACCGGGGAGCTGTTTTTT,CASSQLAGGNTGELFF
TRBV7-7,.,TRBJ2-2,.,TGTGCTAGCAGCTACCGACCCAACACCGGGGAGCTGTTTTTT,CASSYRPNTGELFF
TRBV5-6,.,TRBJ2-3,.,TGTGCCAGCAGCTTGAGGGATAGGAGCACAGATACGCAGTATTTT,CASSLRDRSTDTQYF
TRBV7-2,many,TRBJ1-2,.,TGTGCCAGCAGCTTAGCGCTTAGGACAACCTACACCTTC,CASSLALRTTYTF
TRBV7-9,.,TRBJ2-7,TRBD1,TGTGCCAGCAGCTGGCGGACAGGGGGCATCGACGAGCAGTACTTC,CASSWRTGGIDEQYF
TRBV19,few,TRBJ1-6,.,TGTGCCAGTAATTGGGCAGGGGATTCACCCCTCCACTTT,CASNWAGDSPLHF
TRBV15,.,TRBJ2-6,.,TGTGCCACCAGCAGGGCTCTGGCAGCTTTCTCTGGGGCCAACGTCATGACTTTC,CATSRALAAFSGANVMTF
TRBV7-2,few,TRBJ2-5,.,TGTGCCAGCAGCTTATTTATGGGCTACCAAGAGACCCAGTACTTC,CASSLFMGYQETQYF
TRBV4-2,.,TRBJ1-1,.,TGTGCCAGCACCCCGTCCGGGGGAACGAACACTGAAGCTTTCTTT,CASTPSGGTNTEAFF
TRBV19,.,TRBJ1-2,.,TGTGCCAGTAGATATGGCGGGGACGGCTACACCTTC,CASRYGGDGYTF